This TCR beta chain was sequenced in a study of control samples from healthy donors and cancer patients. Using immunoSEQ multiplex PCR, the repertoire was profiled, and TCRdb retains in-frame clones only, with some absent. The sample holds some 150,000 clones, about 89% seen once. CDR1 is MNHEY, CDR2 SMNVEV, per germline (reference sequence). The CDR3 consists of 12 residues. The V end lost 7 bases, the J end lost 1 base, and 7 bases lay between the germline ends. The TCR sequence derives from a man in his late teens or twenties in good health. The V call is TRBV27, the J call TRBJ1-1; the D is unclear. Sequenced: blood. The CDR3 DNA reads TGTGCCAGCAAGTCCGGGAACACTGAAGCTTTCTTT. Encoded protein: CASKSGNTEAFF.